This is a list of T cell receptor beta chains from one sample in a study of T cells in tumors after PD-1 blockade. The repertoire was sequenced with immunoSEQ multiplex PCR; TCRdb's copy has only in-frame clones and lacks some. The repertoire holds 30,000 to 35,000 clones, with roughly two thirds as singletons. The sequenced sample was PBMCs, obtained after anti-PD-1 treatment. Source of these receptors: a human donor with basal cell carcinoma. Each CDR3 is given with its conserved first and last residue. Fields, in order: V gene, J gene, D gene, clone size, CDR3 protein, CDR3 DNA. D genes are given only for firm matches. Not all rows give a size; the values are once, few, many and, for expanded clones, a class.

v_gene: TRBV30
j_gene: TRBJ2-1
d_gene: TRBD2
abundance: NA
CDR3aa: CAWEPGLAGPEQFF
CDR3nt: TGTGCCTGGGAGCCGGGACTAGCGGGACCTGAGCAGTTCTTC

v_gene: TRBV6-1
j_gene: TRBJ1-2
d_gene: NA
abundance: NA
CDR3aa: CASSEVGGYTF
CDR3nt: TGTGCCAGCAGTGAAGTTGGTGGCTACACCTTC

v_gene: TRBV7-9
j_gene: TRBJ2-1
d_gene: NA
abundance: NA
CDR3aa: CASSRLSHEQFF
CDR3nt: TGTGCCAGCAGCCGACTGTCTCATGAGCAGTTCTTC

v_gene: TRBV15
j_gene: TRBJ2-7
d_gene: NA
abundance: NA
CDR3aa: CATSREPFFYEQYF
CDR3nt: TGTGCCACCAGCAGAGAACCTTTCTTCTACGAGCAGTACTTC

v_gene: TRBV7-2
j_gene: TRBJ2-5
d_gene: TRBD2
abundance: NA
CDR3aa: CASSLTASGGGETQYF
CDR3nt: TGTGCCAGCAGCTTAACCGCTAGCGGGGGAGGGGAGACCCAGTACTTC

v_gene: TRBV29-1
j_gene: TRBJ2-1
d_gene: NA
abundance: NA
CDR3aa: CSVGPAVGYHNEQFF
CDR3nt: TGCAGCGTTGGCCCAGCAGTGGGGTACCACAATGAGCAGTTCTTC

v_gene: TRBV9
j_gene: TRBJ1-2
d_gene: TRBD1
abundance: NA
CDR3aa: CASSPGFGTEILYGYTF
CDR3nt: TGTGCCAGCAGCCCGGGGTTTGGGACAGAGATTCTCTATGGCTACACCTTC

v_gene: TRBV19
j_gene: TRBJ2-7
d_gene: TRBD2
abundance: NA
CDR3aa: CASRGTSGRSEQYF
CDR3nt: TGTGCCAGTAGGGGGACTAGCGGGAGAAGCGAGCAGTACTTC

v_gene: TRBV6-2/TRBV6-3
j_gene: TRBJ1-1
d_gene: NA
abundance: NA
CDR3aa: CASSQGRTEAFF
CDR3nt: TGTGCCAGCAGTCAGGGCCGGACTGAAGCTTTCTTT

v_gene: TRBV20-1
j_gene: TRBJ2-1
d_gene: NA
abundance: NA
CDR3aa: CSASHTSSYNEQFF
CDR3nt: TGCAGTGCTAGTCACACATCATCCTACAATGAGCAGTTCTTC

v_gene: TRBV18
j_gene: TRBJ1-5
d_gene: NA
abundance: NA
CDR3aa: CASSPPWGADGNQPQHF
CDR3nt: TGTGCCAGCTCACCACCGTGGGGGGCTGATGGCAATCAGCCCCAGCATTTT

v_gene: TRBV5-1
j_gene: TRBJ1-5
d_gene: NA
abundance: NA
CDR3aa: CASSLDSTSNQPQHF
CDR3nt: TGCGCCAGCAGCTTGGACTCTACTAGCAATCAGCCCCAGCATTTT

v_gene: TRBV28
j_gene: TRBJ2-1
d_gene: NA
abundance: NA
CDR3aa: CASSRSGASYNEQFF
CDR3nt: TGTGCCAGCAGTCGTTCCGGGGCCTCCTACAATGAGCAGTTCTTC

v_gene: TRBV27
j_gene: TRBJ1-2
d_gene: TRBD1
abundance: NA
CDR3aa: CASSLKSDRANYGYTF
CDR3nt: TGTGCCAGCAGTTTAAAGTCGGACAGGGCTAACTATGGCTACACCTTC

v_gene: TRBV9
j_gene: TRBJ2-1
d_gene: NA
abundance: NA
CDR3aa: CASSVTDAWANEQFF
CDR3nt: TGTGCCAGCAGCGTCACAGATGCCTGGGCCAATGAGCAGTTCTTC

v_gene: TRBV19
j_gene: TRBJ2-3
d_gene: NA
abundance: NA
CDR3aa: CASSHSGTDTQYF
CDR3nt: TGTGCCAGTTCTCATTCGGGCACAGATACGCAGTATTTT

v_gene: TRBV10-3
j_gene: TRBJ1-5
d_gene: TRBD1
abundance: NA
CDR3aa: CAIKSDRDQPQHF
CDR3nt: TGTGCCATCAAGAGTGACAGGGATCAGCCCCAGCATTTT

v_gene: TRBV21-1
j_gene: TRBJ1-5
d_gene: NA
abundance: NA
CDR3aa: CASSSSVDQPQHF
CDR3nt: TGTGCCAGCAGCTCGTCAGTTGATCAGCCCCAGCATTTT

v_gene: TRBV18
j_gene: TRBJ2-1
d_gene: TRBD1
abundance: NA
CDR3aa: CASSPPGQVNEQFF
CDR3nt: TGTGCCAGCTCACCGCCGGGACAGGTGAATGAGCAGTTCTTC

v_gene: TRBV6-2/TRBV6-3
j_gene: TRBJ1-2
d_gene: TRBD1
abundance: NA
CDR3aa: CASSYSKTGNYGYTF
CDR3nt: TGTGCCAGCAGTTACTCGAAGACAGGGAACTATGGCTACACCTTC

v_gene: TRBV25-1
j_gene: TRBJ1-1
d_gene: NA
abundance: NA
CDR3aa: CASSDPTEAFF
CDR3nt: TGTGCCAGCAGTGATCCCACTGAAGCTTTCTTT

v_gene: TRBV19
j_gene: TRBJ1-2
d_gene: TRBD1
abundance: NA
CDR3aa: CASGDRDSFGYTF
CDR3nt: TGTGCCAGTGGCGACCGGGACAGTTTCGGCTACACCTTC

v_gene: TRBV7-2
j_gene: TRBJ2-1
d_gene: NA
abundance: NA
CDR3aa: CASSLDRDNEQFF
CDR3nt: TGTGCCAGCAGCTTAGACAGGGACAATGAGCAGTTCTTC

v_gene: TRBV30
j_gene: TRBJ1-1
d_gene: TRBD1
abundance: NA
CDR3aa: CASLRTGGALDTEAFF
CDR3nt: TGTGCCTCCCTCCGGACAGGGGGCGCGCTGGACACTGAAGCTTTCTTT

v_gene: TRBV19
j_gene: TRBJ1-1
d_gene: NA
abundance: few
CDR3aa: CASSLWTAMNTEAFF
CDR3nt: TGTGCCAGTAGTCTCTGGACTGCAATGAACACTGAAGCTTTCTTT

v_gene: TRBV7-2
j_gene: TRBJ2-6
d_gene: NA
abundance: NA
CDR3aa: CASSAYSSGANVLTF
CDR3nt: TGTGCCAGCAGCGCCTACAGCTCTGGGGCCAACGTCCTGACTTTC